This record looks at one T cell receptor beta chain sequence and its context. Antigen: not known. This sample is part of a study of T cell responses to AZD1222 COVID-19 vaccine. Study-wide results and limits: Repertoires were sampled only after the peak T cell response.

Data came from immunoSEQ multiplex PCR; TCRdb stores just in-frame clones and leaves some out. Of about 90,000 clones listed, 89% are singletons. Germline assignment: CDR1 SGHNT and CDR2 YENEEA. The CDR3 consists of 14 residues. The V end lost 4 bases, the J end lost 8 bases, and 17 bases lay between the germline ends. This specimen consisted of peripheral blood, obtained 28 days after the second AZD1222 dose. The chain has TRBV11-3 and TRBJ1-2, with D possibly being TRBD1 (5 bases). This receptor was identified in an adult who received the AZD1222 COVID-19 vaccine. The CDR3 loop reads CASSYPGKIGGYTF. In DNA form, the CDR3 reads TGTGCCAGCAGCTACCCAGGGAAGATTGGCGGCTACACCTTC.